This T cell receptor beta chain was sequenced during a study of shared clonotypes between healthy human individuals. The CDR3 loop spans 17 amino acids. The germline V gene encodes CDR1 MDHEN and CDR2 SYDVKM. V gave up 2 bases and J gave up 0 bases, with 14 bases separating them. In the case of this clone: The antigen is unknown.

The repertoire was sequenced with immunoSEQ multiplex PCR; TCRdb's copy has only in-frame clones and lacks some. This table has some 550,000 clones, around 97% appearing once. Study-wide results and limits: A small donor pool kept down the genetic and exposure-history diversity that was represented.

The sequence was obtained from a woman aged 30 to 39 in good health. The sequenced sample was naive CD4+ T cells sorted from blood. This sample's subset: CD45RA+ positively selected. This chain joins TRBV28 and TRBJ1-5; tentatively, D is TRBD1 (6 bases). Here the CDR3 DNA reads TGTGCCAGCAGTTTAGGCAGGGGACGGCGTAGCAATCAGCCCCAGCATTTT. Its translation is CASSLGRGRRSNQPQHF.